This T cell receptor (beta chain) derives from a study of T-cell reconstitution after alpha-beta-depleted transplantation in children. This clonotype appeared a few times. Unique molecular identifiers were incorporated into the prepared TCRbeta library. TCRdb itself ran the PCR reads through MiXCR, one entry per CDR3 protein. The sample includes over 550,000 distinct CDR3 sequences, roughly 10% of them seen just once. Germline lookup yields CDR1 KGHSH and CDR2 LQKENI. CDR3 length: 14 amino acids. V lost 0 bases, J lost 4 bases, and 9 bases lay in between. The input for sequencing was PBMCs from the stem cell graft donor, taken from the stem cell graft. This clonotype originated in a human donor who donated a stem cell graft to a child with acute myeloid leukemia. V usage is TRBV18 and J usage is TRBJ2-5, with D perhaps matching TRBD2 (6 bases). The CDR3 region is CASSPPSLAETQYF. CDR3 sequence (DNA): TGTGCCAGCTCACCACCTTCACTAGCAGAGACCCAGTACTTC.